This T cell receptor (beta chain) originates from a study of prognosis after radiotherapy for stage I lung cancer (dated by TCRdb to 2020 to 2023). Context from the whole study: Between early 2018 and early 2019, nineteen patients with stage I NSCLC were enrolled in Nanjing, China. Oligometastatic NSCLC after surgical resection of the primary tumor was present in five or six patients, while newly diagnosed primary stage I lung tumors were present in about 13. All patients were regarded as medically inoperable, because of comorbidities in more than 10 patients and refusal of surgery in about seven patients. The cohort was made up of about 13 men and more than five women, with a median age of around 68 years and an age range of about 50 to 84 years. Eleven to twelve patients had adenocarcinoma and about seven had squamous cell carcinoma as the tumor histology. SBRT was given in 3 to 5 fractions with a biologically effective dose of at least 100 Gy, using image-guided IMRT or VMAT. In every patient, SBRT was given without any concurrent therapy. Four of the 19 patients developed distant metastases after SBRT, at a median of around 7 months; the other 15 showed no significant progression. Peripheral blood TCR beta repertoires were profiled in stage I NSCLC patients before and after stereotactic body radiotherapy, and the study then linked these repertoires to distant failure. The study sequenced about 40 blood samples from 20 or so patients, one before and one after SBRT per patient. Study-wide conclusions, independent of this receptor: Limitations of the study included a small cohort and short follow-up, and the study findings need independent validation. No determination of tumor specificity was made for expanded TCR clones. No adjustment for multiple comparisons was applied to any of the reported P values. A decrease in unique TCR clone counts was observed after SBRT (median 10,088 before versus approximately 6,900 after; Wilcoxon paired P=0.011). Differences in TRBV and TRBJ usage frequencies by metastasis status were reportedly observed in two V genes at baseline and in nine V and two J genes after SBRT. Post-SBRT Shannon entropy and its change from baseline were lower in patients who developed distant metastases; baseline Shannon entropy was not associated with metastases.

All patients had node-negative disease on CT and PET/CT, and none had a history of other malignancies or prior chemotherapy or radiotherapy. At each of the two time points, six milliliters of peripheral venous blood were collected into EDTA tubes. Ficoll-Paque Plus density-gradient centrifugation was used to isolate PBMCs. Immediately after collection, samples were stored at -80 degrees C until analysis. Between the V and J ends, shortened by 0 bases and 4 bases respectively, the junction contains 10 bases. The germline V gene sets CDR1 to SGDLS and CDR2 to YYNGEE. The CDR3 goes from the cysteine to the phenylalanine over 14 residues. Only CDR3 DNA remains: 42 bases, in frame from the first base. The TCR beta CDR3 region was amplified from genomic DNA by two rounds of multiplex PCR. The first PCR round used primers specific to each TRBV and TRBJ gene, with sequences filed in Chinese patent CN105087789A. Universal primers were used in the second round of PCR. The Roche High Pure PCR Template Preparation Kit was used to extract genomic DNA from frozen PBMCs. An Illumina HiSeq 3000 was used to sequence the libraries paired-end with 151 bp reads. The original methods were these. CutAdapt was used to remove raw reads lacking the multiplex PCR primer sequences. Using PEAR, the high-quality paired reads were merged into contigs. MiXCR assigned TRB V, D and J gene segments to each contig by aligning to reference sequences. CDR3 sequences were clustered by base quality and sequence similarity to remove sequencing errors. Diversity was measured as Shannon entropy normalized by the natural log of productive TCR sequence number. Clonality was defined as one minus Shannon entropy divided by the natural log of the number of unique clonotypes. Using the Youden index from ROC curves, the researchers picked the repertoire-metric cut-offs for progression-free survival, and all analyses were carried out in R 3.5.3. TCRdb redid the processing of the public reads, applying fastp at Q25 and MiXCR, and retained in-frame beta chains. Rows with one shared CDR3 protein collapse into an entry with the most common genes and DNA. TCRdb, rather than the study authors, made the V and J calls. A total of approximately 30,000 distinct CDR3 sequences appear in this sample, around 30% of them only once. Roughly a third of the sample is in the top ten clones.

Many counts were recorded for this clonotype. This clone's antigen is unknown. Base qualities are not provided; no much larger clone lies one nucleotide away. The sequence is built from TRBV9 and TRBJ1-1, with the D gene uncertain. Sequences were derived from PBMCs, sampled before or after stereotactic body radiation therapy (not recorded which). This clonotype was obtained from a donor over 45 with non-small cell lung cancer. The DNA reads as follows: TGTGCCAGCAGCGTAGCTTGGGTTGGCACTGAAGCTTTCTTT. The resulting protein is CASSVAWVGTEAFF. Extended through the reference TRBV9 and TRBJ1-1 proteins, this CDR3 yields the full variable domain: DSGVTQTPKHLITATGQRVTLRCSPRSGDLSVYWYQQSLDQGLQFLIQYYNGEERAKGNILERFSAQQFPDLHSELNLSSLELGDSALYFCASSVAWVGTEAFFGQGTRLTVV.